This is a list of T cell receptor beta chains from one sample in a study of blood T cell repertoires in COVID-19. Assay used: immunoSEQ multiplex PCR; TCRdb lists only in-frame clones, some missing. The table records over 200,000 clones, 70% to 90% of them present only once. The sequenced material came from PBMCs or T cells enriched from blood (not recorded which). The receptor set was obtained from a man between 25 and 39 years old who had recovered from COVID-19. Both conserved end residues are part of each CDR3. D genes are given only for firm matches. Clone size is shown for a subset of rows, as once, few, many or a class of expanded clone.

CASSLGYLQGAGGYTF | TGTGCCAGCAGCTTAGGATACCTTCAGGGGGCGGGTGGCTACACCTTC | TRBJ1-2 | . | TRBV7-8 | TRBD1
CASSPPGQGTDTQYF | TGTGCCAGCAGTCCTCCGGGACAGGGCACAGATACGCAGTATTTT | TRBJ2-3 | . | TRBV5-4 | TRBD1
CASSRGTGGLDNEQFF | TGCGCCAGCAGCCGAGGGACAGGGGGCTTGGACAATGAGCAGTTCTTC | TRBJ2-1 | once | TRBV5-1 | TRBD1
CASSFGGSTYEQYF | TGTGCCAGCAGCTTCGGGGGGAGCACCTACGAGCAGTACTTC | TRBJ2-7 | . | TRBV5-6 | TRBD2
CASSIDPYRGQSGELFF | TGTGCCAGTAGTATAGACCCCTACAGGGGGCAGTCCGGGGAGCTGTTTTTT | TRBJ2-2 | . | TRBV19 | TRBD1
CASSWRAADTQYF | TGTGCCAGCAGTTGGAGGGCGGCAGATACGCAGTATTTT | TRBJ2-3 | . | TRBV28 | .
CASSLGHYEQYF | TGCGCCAGCAGCTTGGGACATTACGAGCAGTACTTC | TRBJ2-7 | few | TRBV5-1 | .
CASSHQDEGAFGYTF | TGTGCCAGCAGCCACCAGGATGAGGGGGCGTTTGGCTACACCTTC | TRBJ1-2 | . | TRBV6-5 | TRBD1
CASSAGMTNTEAFF | TGTGCCAGTAGCGCGGGTATGACGAACACTGAAGCTTTCTTT | TRBJ1-1 | . | TRBV19 | .
CAWSGQGGQPQHF | TGTGCCTGGAGTGGACAGGGGGGACAGCCCCAGCATTTT | TRBJ1-5 | . | TRBV30 | TRBD1
CASRQENTGELFF | TGTGCCAGCAGACAGGAGAACACCGGGGAGCTGTTTTTT | TRBJ2-2 | few | TRBV5-5 | .
CASSPPGQGQYF | TGTGCCAGCAGTCCCCCGGGACAGGGACAGTACTTC | TRBJ2-7 | . | TRBV27 | TRBD1
CAWIPGLAGGQFF | TGTGCCTGGATTCCGGGACTAGCGGGGGGGCAGTTCTTC | TRBJ2-1 | once | TRBV30 | TRBD2
CAWRGTSGIIDTQYF | TGTGCCTGGAGGGGGACTAGCGGGATTATAGATACGCAGTATTTT | TRBJ2-3 | . | TRBV30 | TRBD2
CASSSTGGIGSPLHF | TGTGCCAGCAGCTCGACAGGGGGTATCGGTTCACCCCTCCACTTT | TRBJ1-6 | . | TRBV7-9 | TRBD1
CASSNGQGGDGYTF | TGTGCCAGCAGCAACGGACAGGGGGGCGATGGCTACACCTTC | TRBJ1-2 | . | TRBV6-4 | TRBD1
CASSLIVTDQPQHF | TGTGCCAGCAGCTTAATCGTCACAGATCAGCCCCAGCATTTT | TRBJ1-5 | . | TRBV7-2 | .